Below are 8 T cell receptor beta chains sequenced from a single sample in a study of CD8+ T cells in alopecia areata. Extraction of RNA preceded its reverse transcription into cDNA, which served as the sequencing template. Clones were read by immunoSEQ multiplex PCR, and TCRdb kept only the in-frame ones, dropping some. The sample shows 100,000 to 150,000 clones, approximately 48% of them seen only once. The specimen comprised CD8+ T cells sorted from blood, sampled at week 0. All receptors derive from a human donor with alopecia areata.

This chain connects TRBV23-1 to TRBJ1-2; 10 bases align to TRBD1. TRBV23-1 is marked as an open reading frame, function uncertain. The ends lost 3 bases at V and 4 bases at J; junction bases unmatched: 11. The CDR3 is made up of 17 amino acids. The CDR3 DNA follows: TGCGCCAGCAGTCAGTATTATGACAGGGGGCTAACCTATGGCTACACCTTC. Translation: CASSQYYDRGLTYGYTF.

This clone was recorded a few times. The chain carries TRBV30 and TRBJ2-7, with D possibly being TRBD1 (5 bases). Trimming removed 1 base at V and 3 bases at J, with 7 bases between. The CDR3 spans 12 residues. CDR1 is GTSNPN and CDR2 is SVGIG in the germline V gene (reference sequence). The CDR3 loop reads CAWSGQIYEQYF. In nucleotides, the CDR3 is TGTGCCTGGAGTGGACAGATCTACGAGCAGTACTTC.

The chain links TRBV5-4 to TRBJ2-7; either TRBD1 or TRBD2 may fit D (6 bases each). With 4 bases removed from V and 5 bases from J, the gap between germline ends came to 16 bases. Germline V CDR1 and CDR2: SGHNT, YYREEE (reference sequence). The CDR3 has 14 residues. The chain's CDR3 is CASSIWRGEDEQYF. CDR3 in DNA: TGTGCCAGCAGCATATGGAGGGGGGAAGACGAGCAGTACTTC.

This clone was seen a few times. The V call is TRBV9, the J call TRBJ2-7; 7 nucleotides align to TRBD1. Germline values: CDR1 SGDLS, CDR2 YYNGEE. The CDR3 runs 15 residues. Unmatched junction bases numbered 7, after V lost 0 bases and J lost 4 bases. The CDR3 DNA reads TGTGCCAGCAGCGTAGGGCGGACAGGAGCGTACGAGCAGTACTTC. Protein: CASSVGRTGAYEQYF. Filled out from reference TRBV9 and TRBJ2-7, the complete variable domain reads DSGVTQTPKHLITATGQRVTLRCSPRSGDLSVYWYQQSLDQGLQFLIQYYNGEERAKGNILERFSAQQFPDLHSELNLSSLELGDSALYFCASSVGRTGAYEQYFGPGTRLTVT.

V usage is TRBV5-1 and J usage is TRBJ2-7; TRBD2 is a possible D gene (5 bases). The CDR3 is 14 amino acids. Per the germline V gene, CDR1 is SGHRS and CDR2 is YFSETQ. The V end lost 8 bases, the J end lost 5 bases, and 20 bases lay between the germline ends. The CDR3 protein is CASDLFRGNHEQYF. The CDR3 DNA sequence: TGCGCCAGTGACCTTTTTCGGGGTAATCACGAGCAGTACTTC. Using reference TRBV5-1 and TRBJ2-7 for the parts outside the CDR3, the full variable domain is KAGVTQTPRYLIKTRGQQVTLSCSPISGHRSVSWYQQTPGQGLQFLFEYFSETQRNKGNFPGRFSGRQFSNSRSEMNVSTLELGDSALYLCASDLFRGNHEQYFGPGTRLTVT.

The CDR3 region has the DNA TGCGCCAGCAGCTTGAACAGGGTTTCCACTGAAGCTTTCTTT. Its protein product is CASSLNRVSTEAFF. J is TRBJ1-1 and V is TRBV5-1; D is perhaps TRBD1 (6 bases). The CDR3 sequence is 14 residues long. CDR1 and CDR2 (germline): SGHRS, YFSETQ. V gave up 1 base and J gave up 4 bases, with 11 bases separating them.

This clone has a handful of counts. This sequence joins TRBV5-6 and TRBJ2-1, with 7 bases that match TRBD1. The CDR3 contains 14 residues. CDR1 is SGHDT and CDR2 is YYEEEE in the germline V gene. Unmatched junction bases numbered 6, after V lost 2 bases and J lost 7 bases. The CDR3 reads CASSFETGRNEQFF. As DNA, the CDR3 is TGTGCCAGCAGCTTCGAGACAGGGCGAAATGAGCAGTTCTTC.

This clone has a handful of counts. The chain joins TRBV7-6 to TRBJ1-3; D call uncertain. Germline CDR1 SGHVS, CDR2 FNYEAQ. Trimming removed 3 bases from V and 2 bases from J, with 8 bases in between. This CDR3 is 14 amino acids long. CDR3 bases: TGTGCCAGCAGCTTGGCAGGCACTGGAAACACCATATATTTT. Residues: CASSLAGTGNTIYF.